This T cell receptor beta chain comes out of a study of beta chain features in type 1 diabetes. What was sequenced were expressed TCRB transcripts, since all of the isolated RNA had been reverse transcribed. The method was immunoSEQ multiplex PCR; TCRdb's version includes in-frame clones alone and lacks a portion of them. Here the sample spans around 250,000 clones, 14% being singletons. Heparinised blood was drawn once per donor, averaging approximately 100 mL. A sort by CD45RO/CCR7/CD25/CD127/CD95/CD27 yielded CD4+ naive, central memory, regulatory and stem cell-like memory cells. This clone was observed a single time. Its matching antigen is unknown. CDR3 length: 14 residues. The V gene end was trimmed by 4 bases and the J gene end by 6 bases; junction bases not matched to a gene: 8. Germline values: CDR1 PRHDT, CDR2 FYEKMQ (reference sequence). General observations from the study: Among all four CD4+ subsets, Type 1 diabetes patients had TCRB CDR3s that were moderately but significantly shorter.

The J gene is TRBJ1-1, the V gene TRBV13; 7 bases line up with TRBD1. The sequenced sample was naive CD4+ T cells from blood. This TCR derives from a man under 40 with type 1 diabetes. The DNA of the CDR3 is TGTGCCAGCAGCTCCCCACAGGGGTCACCTGAAGCTTTCTTT. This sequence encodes CASSSPQGSPEAFF.